This T cell receptor (beta chain) was found in a study of neurological immune-mediated disorders. Trimming removed 4 bases from V and 5 bases from J, with 11 bases in between. Per germline, CDR1 MNHEY and CDR2 SVGAGI. The CDR3 sequence is 13 residues long. Overall study findings and caveats: Patients with HTLV-1-associated myelopathy showed the most TCR clonal expansion. Those with multiple sclerosis showed the least, falling below healthy controls.

MiXCR, run by TCRdb on the 5' RACE reads, gives a single entry per CDR3 protein. This sample has about 44,000 distinct CDR3 sequences, with roughly 21% found just once. This clonotype came up many times. Its antigen is still unknown. Stated time point: technical triplicate 3. The chain is built from TRBV6-5 and TRBJ1-2; no firm D call. Sequenced: PBMCs. The receptor was derived from a man aged 60-69 years with HTLV-1-associated myelopathy (HAM/TSP). CDR3 protein: CASSSHTGYGYTF. CDR3 DNA: TGTGCCAGCAGTTCCCATACGGGGTATGGCTACACCTTC.